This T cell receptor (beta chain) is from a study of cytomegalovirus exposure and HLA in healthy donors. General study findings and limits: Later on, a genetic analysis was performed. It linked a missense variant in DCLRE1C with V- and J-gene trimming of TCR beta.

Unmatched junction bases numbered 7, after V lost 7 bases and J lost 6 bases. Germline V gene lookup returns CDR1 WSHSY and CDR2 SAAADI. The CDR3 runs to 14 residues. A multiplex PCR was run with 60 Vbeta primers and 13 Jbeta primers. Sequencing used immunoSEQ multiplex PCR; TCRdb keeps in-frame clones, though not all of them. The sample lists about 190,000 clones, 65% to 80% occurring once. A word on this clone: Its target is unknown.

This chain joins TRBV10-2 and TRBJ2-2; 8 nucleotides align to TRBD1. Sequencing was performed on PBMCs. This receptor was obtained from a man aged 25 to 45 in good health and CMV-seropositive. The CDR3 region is CASTNQGAAGELFF. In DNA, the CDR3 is TGCGCCAGCACCAATCAGGGGGCAGCCGGGGAGCTGTTTTTT.